The 4 T cell receptor beta chains reported below all come from one sample, sequenced in a study of Tregs in tolerant kidney transplant recipients. Measured with immunoSEQ multiplex PCR; TCRdb has only the in-frame clones, and not every one. The sample gives about 110,000 clones, about 90% of which show up once; 0.3% to 0.4% is in the top ten. Specimen: CD4+ T cells from blood, collected before the transplant. The source of these receptors is a human donor who received a combined kidney and bone marrow transplant.

The chain joins TRBV6-5 to TRBJ1-4, with a weak D call TRBD1 (6 bases). Germline CDR1 reads MNHEY; CDR2 reads SVGAGI. The CDR3 contains 16 residues. Trimming stripped 2 bases from V and 4 bases from J, with 14 bases between. The chain's CDR3 is CASSYGGGRGNEKLFF. The DNA for the CDR3 is TGTGCCAGCAGTTACGGCGGGGGGCGCGGTAATGAAAAACTGTTTTTT.

The rearrangement uses TRBV7-2 and TRBJ2-3, with D maybe TRBD2 (6 bases). Germline CDR1 is SGHTA and CDR2 is FQGNSA. CDR3 length: 13 residues. V shed 2 bases and J shed 5 bases, with 8 bases lying between them. The CDR3, as DNA: TGTGCCAGCAGCTTAATAGCGGAAGATACGCAGTATTTT. This codes for CASSLIAEDTQYF. Supplemented by reference TRBV7-2 and TRBJ2-3, the full variable domain reads GAGVSQSPSNKVTEKGKDVELRCDPISGHTALYWYRQSLGQGLEFLIYFQGNSAPDKSGLPSDRFSAERTGGSVSTLTIQRTQQEDSAVYLCASSLIAEDTQYFGPGTRLTVL.

The rearrangement uses TRBV27 and TRBJ1-5; D not resolved. V lost 6 bases and J lost 0, with 12 bases in between. The CDR3 has 15 residues. CDR1 and CDR2 from the germline V gene are MNHEY and SMNVEV (reference sequence). CDR3 coding DNA: TGTGCCAGCAGCAGAAACATTTATAGCAATCAGCCCCAGCATTTT. Protein: CASSRNIYSNQPQHF.

The rearrangement links TRBV14 to TRBJ2-7, with 8 nucleotides matching TRBD2. CDR3 length equals 16 residues. J lost 0 bases, V lost 0 bases, and 4 bases had no gene match. Germline values: CDR1 SGHDN, CDR2 FVKESK. The CDR3 sequence: CASSQEAGGFSYEQYF. The CDR3 DNA sequence: TGTGCCAGCAGCCAAGAGGCGGGGGGCTTCTCCTACGAGCAGTACTTC.